Following are 17 T cell receptor beta chains from one sample sequenced in a study of CD8 T cells in ankylosing spondylitis. Study-wide results and caveats: Seemingly characteristic of ankylosing spondylitis blood was a TCR beta motif consisting of eight highly homologous variants.

TCRdb independently ran MiXCR on the 5' RACE reads; one entry per CDR3 protein. In the table there are some 840,000 distinct CDR3 sequences, 10% to 15% of which are singletons. These receptors have no known antigen. Source material: blood, either unsorted or a sorted T cell fraction (not recorded which). All receptors derive from a male donor with ankylosing spondylitis.

The chain carries TRBV20-1 and TRBJ2-7, with D tentatively TRBD1 (6 bases). This CDR3 region has 13 residues. Deletions cut 5 bases from V and 4 bases from J, with 15 bases between. Germline V lookup: CDR1 DFQATT, CDR2 SNEGSKA (reference sequence). CDR3 region: CSAVDRSGYEQYF. For the CDR3, the DNA is TGCAGTGCTGTGGACAGATCGGGGTACGAGCAGTACTTC.

There are many counts of this clonotype. The rearrangement links TRBV11-2 to TRBJ1-6; a possible D gene is TRBD1 (6 bases). Per the germline V gene, CDR1 is SGHAT and CDR2 is FQNNGV. V gave up 7 bases and J gave up 0 bases, with 19 bases separating them. The CDR3 runs to 18 residues. CDR3 nucleotide sequence: TGTGCCAGCACCTACAAGGGGGGCTTCGGCTCCTATAATTCACCCCTCCACTTT. Its protein is CASTYKGGFGSYNSPLHF.

The gene calls are TRBV20-1 and TRBJ1-5; D not certain. The germline CDR1 and CDR2 sequences are DFQATT and SNEGSKA (reference sequence). The CDR3 covers 15 residues. Trimming stripped 3 bases from V and 1 base from J, with 13 bases between. The CDR3 sequence is CSARVPGLSNQPQHF. CDR3 sequence (DNA): TGCAGTGCTAGGGTTCCCGGACTGAGCAATCAGCCCCAGCATTTT.

This clonotype was found a few times. The chain carries TRBV12-3 or TRBV12-4 and TRBJ2-5; the D gene is possibly TRBD2 (6 bases). This CDR3 comprises 14 residues. Trimming shortened V by 5 bases and J by 5 bases, and 15 bases separated the two germline ends. CDR3 sequence reads: CASSTREGRETQYF. CDR3 nucleotide sequence: TGTGCCAGCAGTACCAGGGAAGGGAGGGAGACCCAGTACTTC.

V and J are TRBV7-9 and TRBJ2-3; D may be TRBD1 (6 bases). Deletions cut 6 bases from V and 3 bases from J, with 13 bases between. This CDR3 region has 14 residues. Germline V gene lookup returns CDR1 SEHNR and CDR2 FQNEAQ (reference sequence). CDR3 DNA sequence: TGTGCCAGCAGACAGCATCAGGGGACAGATACGCAGTATTTT. This translates into CASRQHQGTDTQYF. The whole variable domain, filled in from reference TRBV7-9 and TRBJ2-3, reads DTGVSQNPRHKITKRGQNVTFRCDPISEHNRLYWYRQTLGQGPEFLTYFQNEAQLEKSRLLSDRFSAERPKGSFSTLEIQRTEQGDSAMYLCASRQHQGTDTQYFGPGTRLTVL.

This clonotype was picked up many times. The chain is built from TRBV4-1 and TRBJ2-7; 10 positions agree with TRBD1. The germline gives CDR1 MGHRA, CDR2 YSYEKL. Trimming took 3 bases from V and 3 from J; bases not matched to a gene: 8. The CDR3 covers 16 residues. CDR3 nucleotide sequence: TGCGCCAGCAGCCAGGTGGGACAGGGGAAGAACTACGAGCAGTACTTC. Translating gives CASSQVGQGKNYEQYF.

This clonotype has more than one count but fewer than ten. In nucleotides, the CDR3 is TGCAGTGCCCCTGACGACAGAGAGACCCAGTACTTC. Translation gives CSAPDDRETQYF. The chain combines TRBV20-1 with TRBJ2-5, with D perhaps TRBD1 (5 bases). The CDR3 extends over 12 amino acids. The germline CDR1 and CDR2 sequences are DFQATT and SNEGSKA (reference sequence). V shed 6 bases and J shed 4 bases, with 12 bases lying between them.

This clonotype was counted between two and nine times. The chain carries TRBV3-1 and TRBJ1-1; D is unresolved. CDR1 is LGHDT, CDR2 YNNKEL, per germline (reference sequence). The CDR3 extends over 15 amino acids. With 4 bases removed from V and 1 base from J, the gap between germline ends came to 13 bases. The chain's CDR3 is CASSLWGQPNTEAFF. The CDR3 DNA is TGTGCCAGCAGCCTATGGGGTCAACCGAACACTGAAGCTTTCTTT.

The V gene is TRBV5-1, the J gene TRBJ2-7; possibly TRBD1 for D (5 bases). This CDR3 comprises 14 residues. With 6 bases removed from V and 2 bases from J, the gap between germline ends came to 15 bases. CDR1 and CDR2 from the germline V gene are SGHRS and YFSETQ. The DNA for the CDR3 is TGCGCCAGCAAGGTAAGGACATCAGCCTACGAGCAGTACTTC. This gives the protein CASKVRTSAYEQYF.

In nucleotides, the CDR3 is TGCGCCAGCGGCTGGGACACCCGGACCTCTGGGGCCAACGTCCTGACTTTC. It yields the protein CASGWDTRTSGANVLTF. The V and J genes are TRBV5-1 and TRBJ2-6; weak D call: TRBD1 (6 bases). The V end lost 7 bases, the J end lost 0 bases, and 17 bases lay between the germline ends. Germline V gene data show CDR1 as SGHRS and CDR2 as YFSETQ. The CDR3 length is 17 residues. Full variable domain (remainder filled in from reference TRBV5-1 and TRBJ2-6): KAGVTQTPRYLIKTRGQQVTLSCSPISGHRSVSWYQQTPGQGLQFLFEYFSETQRNKGNFPGRFSGRQFSNSRSEMNVSTLELGDSALYLCASGWDTRTSGANVLTFGAGSRLTVL.

This clonotype has a handful of counts. The CDR3 here is CSARTVGAEQFF. CDR3 in DNA: TGCAGTGCTAGAACAGTAGGCGCTGAGCAGTTCTTC. The V and J genes are TRBV20-1 and TRBJ2-1; unclear D gene. Germline-derived CDR1 and CDR2 are DFQATT and SNEGSKA (reference sequence). The CDR3 length is 12 residues. V gave up 2 bases and J gave up 9 bases, with 11 bases separating them.

This rearrangement joins TRBV7-9 to TRBJ2-1; maybe TRBD2 (5 bases). The germline gives CDR1 SEHNR, CDR2 FQNEAQ (reference sequence). The CDR3 length is 11 residues. V lost 7 bases to trimming and J lost 10 bases, with 11 bases between them. The CDR3 nucleotides read TGTGCCAGCAACTACTGGGAGGAGCAGTTCTTC. Residues: CASNYWEEQFF. The full variable domain, its missing parts supplied by reference TRBV7-9 and TRBJ2-1, is DTGVSQNPRHKITKRGQNVTFRCDPISEHNRLYWYRQTLGQGPEFLTYFQNEAQLEKSRLLSDRFSAERPKGSFSTLEIQRTEQGDSAMYLCASNYWEEQFFGPGTRLTVL.

This clonotype was detected a few times. This chain links TRBV5-6 with TRBJ2-7; TRBD1 matches at 7 bases. This CDR3 has 15 residues. Per germline, CDR1 SGHDT and CDR2 YYEEEE. With V trimmed by 4 bases and J by 0 bases, 7 bases remained unmatched. In nucleotides, the CDR3 is TGTGCCAGCAGCCACGCCGGGACAGCCTCCTACGAGCAGTACTTC. The encoded protein is CASSHAGTASYEQYF.

This clonotype turned up a few times. This chain connects TRBV5-1 to TRBJ1-4, with TRBD1 matching over 8 bases. Losses at the gene ends were 1 base for V and 5 bases for J; bases not matched to a gene: 4. The CDR3 extends over 15 amino acids. Germline V gene data show CDR1 as SGHRS and CDR2 as YFSETQ. The CDR3 DNA reads as TGCGCCAGCAGCTTGACGACAGGGGTGAATGAAAAACTGTTTTTT. Translation: CASSLTTGVNEKLFF.

The chain has TRBV27 and TRBJ1-6; TRBD1 agrees at 10 bases. From germline, CDR1 is MNHEY and CDR2 SMNVEV (reference sequence). V dropped 5 bases and J dropped 7; count of bases not matched to a gene: 5. This CDR3 region has 15 residues. This CDR3 reads CASSNPGQGNSPLHF. CDR3 sequence (DNA): TGTGCCAGCAGTAACCCGGGACAGGGGAATTCACCCCTCCACTTT.

This clonotype was counted at least ten times. Written as DNA, the CDR3 is TGTGCCAGCAGCTTTAGGAAAGCAGGAGAGACCCAGTACTTC. Translated, it gives CASSFRKAGETQYF. The V call is TRBV7-2, the J call TRBJ2-5; unclear D gene. The CDR3 is 14 amino acids. Per the germline V gene, CDR1 is SGHTA and CDR2 is FQGNSA. The germline V and J ends were trimmed by 3 bases and 4 bases, with 12 bases remaining between them.

This clonotype occurred a few times. The V and J genes are TRBV5-1 and TRBJ2-7; weak D call: TRBD1 (5 bases). Trimming removed 4 bases at V and 3 bases at J, with 14 bases between. The CDR3 totals 14 residues. Germline lookup yields CDR1 SGHRS and CDR2 YFSETQ. Here the CDR3 DNA reads TGCGCCAGCAGCAGGGGTCGGCGCCTCTACGAGCAGTACTTC. Protein: CASSRGRRLYEQYF. Variable domain in full (rest from reference TRBV5-1 and TRBJ2-7): KAGVTQTPRYLIKTRGQQVTLSCSPISGHRSVSWYQQTPGQGLQFLFEYFSETQRNKGNFPGRFSGRQFSNSRSEMNVSTLELGDSALYLCASSRGRRLYEQYFGPGTRLTVT.